The entry below gives a single T cell receptor beta chain sequence along with its context. This CDR3 spans 16 amino acids. With 0 bases clipped from V and 2 bases from J, the junction kept 5 bases outside the gene matches. Germline CDR1 reads SGHRS; CDR2 reads YFSETQ. These data originate in a study of shared clonotypes between healthy human individuals. Clones were sequenced by immunoSEQ multiplex PCR, and TCRdb holds only the in-frame ones, with some missing. The table has some 480,000 clones, approximately 79% seen once. The chain links TRBV5-1 to TRBJ2-1; TRBD1 agrees at 7 bases. Sequencing was done on a sample of PBMCs. The source is a woman aged 40 to 49 in good health. Some clones in this sample may be carry-over from other donors' samples. The DNA of the CDR3 is TGCGCCAGCAGCTTGGCTGGGGACAGCGCCTACAATGAGCAGTTCTTC. It translates to CASSLAGDSAYNEQFF.